In this sample, the clone carrying this T cell receptor beta chain turned up once. The data belong to a study of blood T cell repertoires in COVID-19. Overall study: The analysed material was cDNA or gDNA that came from T cells, B-cell-depleted T cells, or PBMCs.

The CDR3 length is 14 residues. Germline V gene lookup returns CDR1 MNHEY and CDR2 SVGAGI. After removal of 6 bases from V and 2 bases from J, the junction contained 4 bases not matched to a gene. In the original processing: Researchers report that nucleated cell counts were estimated from reference gene primer amplification. Profiled with immunoSEQ multiplex PCR; TCRdb holds only in-frame clones, not every one. V, J and clone size reflect that table, while D and trimming were determined from the DNA. The sample contains some 60,000 clones, 84% of which appear only once. This TCR was sampled from an elderly man with COVID-19, enrolled during active disease. Specimen: peripheral blood. V is TRBV6-5 and J is TRBJ2-7, with 10 bases that match TRBD1. This CDR3 reads CASREGQGTYEQYF. The DNA of the CDR3 is TGTGCCAGCAGAGAGGGACAGGGGACCTACGAGCAGTACTTC.